This T cell receptor (beta chain) was found in a study of T cells in Graves' hyperthyroidism and ophthalmopathy. Study at large: Peripheral blood was secured at the point of initial diagnosis, before any treatment.

This clonotype was recorded many times. Template material for amplifying TCR beta CDR3 regions consisted of RNA transcripts. First-round RT-PCR with HTBI primers amplified the TCR CDR3 region. TCRdb called the multiplex PCR reads again in MiXCR, with one record for every CDR3 protein. The sample contains over 350,000 distinct CDR3 sequences, roughly 15% of which appear only once. The V gene's germline CDR1 is MDHEN and CDR2 SYDVKM. CDR3 length equals 15 residues. Trimming took 6 bases from V and 7 from J; bases not matched to a gene: 12. The chain is built from TRBV28 and TRBJ1-5; 7 nucleotides align to TRBD1. Sequences were obtained from blood. This TCR was recovered from a man aged 18 to 30 with Graves' ophthalmopathy. The CDR3 protein is CASSTQGGGRQPQHF. CDR3 sequence (DNA): TGTGCCAGCAGCACCCAGGGGGGGGGGCGACAGCCCCAGCATTTT. The entire variable domain, with the rest obtained from reference TRBV28 and TRBJ1-5, is as follows: DVKVTQSSRYLVKRTGEKVFLECVQDMDHENMFWYRQDPGLGLRLIYFSYDVKMKEKGDIPEGYSVSREKKERFSLILESASTNQTSMYLCASSTQGGGRQPQHFGDGTRLSIL.